This record concerns one T cell receptor (beta chain) sequence. The data derive from a study of blood T cell repertoires in COVID-19. Across the whole study: The United States, Italy and Spain supplied acute and convalescent COVID-19 samples. Nucleic acid was either cDNA or gDNA, and it came from T cells, B-cell-depleted T cells, or PBMCs.

CDR3 length equals 14 residues. The trim removed 5 bases at V and 10 bases at J, leaving 10 bases unmatched. CDR1 is MDHEN and CDR2 is SYDVKM in the germline V gene. Recruited during active infection, patients (from Seattle) were subsequently followed longitudinally. Only in-frame clones appear in the TCRdb table, and some are missing; sequencing was by immunoSEQ multiplex PCR. Altogether 450,000 or so clones are present, around nine tenths being singletons, with the ten largest covering roughly 1.6%. The gene calls are TRBV28 and TRBJ1-4; 7 nucleotides agree with TRBD1. The sequencing sample was made of peripheral blood. The sequence was collected from a woman aged 40 to 50 with COVID-19, enrolled during active disease. The CDR3 sequence: CASSPTGLPAKLFF. The CDR3 nucleotides read TGTGCCAGCAGTCCGACAGGGTTACCGGCAAAACTGTTTTTT.